A single sample gave rise to the 21 T cell receptor beta chains below, sequenced in a study of radiotherapy plus CTLA-4 blockade in lung cancer. Profiled with immunoSEQ multiplex PCR; TCRdb holds only in-frame clones, not every one. The sample includes 75,000 to 100,000 clones, around 88% of them seen just once. The sample was peripheral blood, taken from a patient treated with radiotherapy plus ipilimumab. Receptors originate from a human donor with non-small cell lung cancer that progressed on radiotherapy plus ipilimumab.

CDR3 sequence: CASSLDPAGGGDTQYF. In DNA form, the CDR3 reads TGCGCCAGCAGCTTGGATCCAGCGGGAGGGGGAGATACGCAGTATTTT. The chain uses TRBV5-1 and TRBJ2-3; 10 bases agree with TRBD2. Germline CDR1 and CDR2: SGHRS and YFSETQ. This CDR3 comprises 16 residues. After removal of 0 bases from V and 5 bases from J, the junction contained 6 bases not matched to a gene.

This clone occurred once. The rearrangement uses TRBV9 and TRBJ1-4; possible D gene TRBD1, 5 bases. The ends were cut back, 2 bases at V and 8 bases at J, with 13 bases in the middle. This CDR3 comprises 14 residues. Germline lookup yields CDR1 SGDLS and CDR2 YYNGEE. DNA of the CDR3: TGTGCCAGCAGCGTCGGGACCGGGAGGGAAAAACTGTTTTTT. Translating gives CASSVGTGREKLFF. Variable domain in full (rest from reference TRBV9 and TRBJ1-4): DSGVTQTPKHLITATGQRVTLRCSPRSGDLSVYWYQQSLDQGLQFLIQYYNGEERAKGNILERFSAQQFPDLHSELNLSSLELGDSALYFCASSVGTGREKLFFGSGTQLSVL.

As for this clone: A junction end diverges from the germline sequence, so it may reflect a read error. The V and J genes are TRBV15 and TRBJ1-4, with a weak D call TRBD1 (6 bases). The CDR3 extends over 15 amino acids. The germline V gene has CDR1 LNHNV and CDR2 YYDKDF (reference sequence). CDR3 sequence: CATSRVRGANEKLFF. CDR3 sequence (DNA): TGTGCCACCAGTAGAGTTCGGGGGGCGAATGAAAAACTGTTTTTT.

A remark on this clone: Mismatch with germline at one junction end may stem from a read error. This sequence joins TRBV30 and TRBJ2-1; a weak D match, TRBD2 (7 bases). CDR3 size: 11 residues. Germline CDR1 GTSNPN, CDR2 SVGIG (reference sequence). The CDR3 here is CAWEGGLRLLF. CDR3 bases: TGTGCCTGGGAGGGGGGGCTGCGCTTACTCTTC.

This clone was picked up a small number of times. The junction departs from the called germline gene at one end, perhaps through a read error. The V gene is TRBV7-3, the J gene TRBJ1-2; possible D gene TRBD1, 5 bases. Germline V gene data show CDR1 as SGHTA and CDR2 as FQGTGA. There are 11 residues in the CDR3. The DNA for the CDR3 is TGTGCCAGCAGTGACGGCAGGGCAAGGGTATTC. Amino acid sequence: CASSDGRARVF.

The rearrangement uses TRBV18 and TRBJ1-2; maybe TRBD1 (6 bases). Trimming cost V 3 bases and J 1 base, with 12 bases left between them. CDR3 size: 15 residues. CDR1 KGHSH and CDR2 LQKENI come from the germline V gene. The CDR3 loop is CASSPRTDNNYGYTF. The CDR3 nucleotides are TGTGCCAGCTCACCCAGGACAGACAATAACTATGGCTACACCTTC.

V and J are TRBV25-1 and TRBJ1-4, with D possibly TRBD1 on 6 matching bases. CDR1 is MGHDK and CDR2 is SYGVNS in the germline V gene. V lost 5 bases, J lost 4 bases, and 17 bases lay in between. The CDR3 covers 16 residues. CDR3 protein: CASSSFSHRDNEKLFF. CDR3 DNA: TGTGCCAGCAGTTCTTTTAGCCACAGGGATAATGAAAAACTGTTTTTT.

The chain is built from TRBV6-6 and TRBJ2-7, with TRBD2 matching over 7 bases. Germline assignment: CDR1 MNHNY and CDR2 SVGAGI (reference sequence). J lost 6 bases, V lost 8 bases, and 7 bases had no gene match. The CDR3 covers 12 residues. CDR3 DNA sequence: TGTGCCAGCGAGCGGGAATCGGGCGAGCAGTACTTC. Its protein is CASERESGEQYF.

The rearrangement uses TRBV28 and TRBJ1-4; D remains unclear. The CDR3 runs 16 residues. The V gene lost 6 bases and the J gene lost 4 bases, with 18 bases spanning the gap. Germline loops: CDR1 MDHEN, CDR2 SYDVKM. This CDR3 reads CASSLPTSHFNEKLFF. The CDR3 DNA reads as TGTGCCAGCAGCCTACCGACTAGCCACTTTAATGAAAAACTGTTTTTT.

The rearrangement uses TRBV18 and TRBJ1-4; perhaps TRBD1 as D (6 bases). CDR1 and CDR2 (germline): KGHSH, LQKENI. The CDR3 totals 14 residues. V was shortened by 8 bases and J by 5 bases, with 15 bases between the two germline ends. In DNA, the CDR3 is TGTGCCAGCCTCGGCGGGACAAGCAATGAAAAACTGTTTTTT. Translation: CASLGGTSNEKLFF.

V and J are TRBV7-3 and TRBJ2-1; D is possibly TRBD1 or TRBD2 (5 bases each). The germline gives CDR1 SGHTA, CDR2 FQGTGA. The CDR3 length is 15 residues. The germline V and J ends were trimmed by 5 bases and 0 bases, with 11 bases remaining between them. The CDR3 DNA reads TGTGCCAGCAGCCCGCCAGGGAGCTCCTACAATGAGCAGTTCTTC. Its translation is CASSPPGSSYNEQFF.

This clone appeared once. The genes are TRBV7-3 and TRBJ2-1, with a tentative D call TRBD2 (6 bases). The CDR3 sequence is 17 residues long. Germline CDR1 reads SGHTA; CDR2 reads FQGTGA. The germline V and J ends were trimmed by 2 bases and 1 base, with 15 bases remaining between them. The CDR3 loop reads CASSLLPQRVSYNEQFF. CDR3 nucleotide sequence: TGTGCCAGCAGCTTATTGCCCCAGCGGGTATCCTACAATGAGCAGTTCTTC. The full variable domain, rest sourced from reference TRBV7-3 and TRBJ2-1, is GAGVSQTPSNKVTEKGKYVELRCDPISGHTALYWYRQSLGQGPEFLIYFQGTGAADDSGLPNDRFFAVRPEGSVSTLKIQRTERGDSAVYLCASSLLPQRVSYNEQFFGPGTRLTVL.

The V and J genes are TRBV5-1 and TRBJ2-1; the D gene is possibly TRBD1 (5 bases). V was cut by 2 bases and J by 0 bases, with 9 bases left in between. The CDR3 sequence is 15 residues long. Germline CDR1 is SGHRS and CDR2 is YFSETQ. CDR3 sequence reads: CASSFRDSSYNEQFF. For the CDR3, the DNA is TGCGCCAGCAGCTTCAGGGATAGCTCCTACAATGAGCAGTTCTTC.

Details on this clone: The sample carries other DNA sequences with the same CDR3. J is TRBJ2-3 and V is TRBV18; no clear D gene. CDR1 and CDR2 (germline): KGHSH, LQKENI. The CDR3 has 14 amino acids. V was shortened by 3 bases and J by 0 bases, with 7 bases between the two germline ends. CDR3 sequence: CASSPLSSTDTQYF. The CDR3 DNA reads TGTGCCAGCTCACCTTTATCTAGCACAGATACGCAGTATTTT.

This clone appeared once. This chain joins TRBV6-5 and TRBJ1-2, with 11 bases that match TRBD1. The CDR3 has 14 amino acids. V lost 4 bases, J lost 5 bases, and 3 bases stayed unmatched. Germline lookup yields CDR1 MNHEY and CDR2 SVGAGI. CDR3 in DNA: TGTGCCAGCAGTTTCCGGGACAGGGGGTATGGCTACACCTTC. Amino acids: CASSFRDRGYGYTF.

The J gene is TRBJ2-5, the V gene TRBV5-5; 10 positions agree with TRBD1. Germline V gene sequence: CDR1 SGHKS, CDR2 YYEKEE (reference sequence). The CDR3 is 17 residues long. J was trimmed by 4 bases and V by 4 bases; bases with no gene match: 13. CDR3: CASSPRGDRGSLETQYF. The DNA for the CDR3 is TGTGCCAGCAGCCCGCGGGGGGACAGGGGTTCTCTAGAGACCCAGTACTTC.

The chain recombines TRBV6-5 with TRBJ2-7; D perhaps matches TRBD2 (6 bases). The CDR3 spans 13 residues. Deletions cut 6 bases from V and 3 bases from J, with 12 bases between. Germline loops: CDR1 MNHEY, CDR2 SVGAGI. As DNA, the CDR3 is TGTGCCAGCAGGCGGGACTGGAACTACGAGCAGTACTTC. This translates into CASRRDWNYEQYF.

As concerns this clone: At one end the junction does not follow the germline gene, possibly because of a read error. The chain uses TRBV5-1 and TRBJ2-3, with TRBD2 as a possible D gene (5 bases). This CDR3 contains 14 residues. Per germline, CDR1 SGHRS and CDR2 YFSETQ. Here the CDR3 DNA reads TGCGCCAGCAGCTTAGGACTCACGGCTGATACGCCGTATTTT. The encoded protein is CASSLGLTADTPYF.

The chain carries TRBV29-1 and TRBJ2-2, with a tentative D call TRBD1 (7 bases). Per the germline V gene, CDR1 is SQVTM and CDR2 is ANQGSEA. This CDR3 has 14 residues. V was clipped by 7 bases and J by 4 bases, with 16 bases between them. This CDR3 reads CSAQQGGGTGELFF. In nucleotides, the CDR3 is TGCAGCGCCCAGCAGGGGGGCGGCACCGGGGAGCTGTTTTTT.

The chain carries TRBV6-5 and TRBJ2-5; TRBD2 matches 7 bases. J was trimmed by 5 bases and V by 6 bases; bases with no gene match: 9. This CDR3 comprises 14 residues. Germline V gene sequence: CDR1 MNHEY, CDR2 SVGAGI. This CDR3 is CASSYLGGRETQYF. Written as DNA, the CDR3 is TGTGCCAGCAGCTACCTGGGAGGGAGGGAGACCCAGTACTTC.

This clone was picked up one time. J is TRBJ2-2 and V is TRBV5-6; no firm D call. The CDR3 is made up of 14 amino acids. Germline V gene data show CDR1 as SGHDT and CDR2 as YYEEEE. Deletions cut 5 bases from V and 2 bases from J, with 10 bases between. CDR3 bases: TGTGCCAGCAGTCCAACCGTAAACACCGGGGAGCTGTTTTTT. Translating gives CASSPTVNTGELFF.